This T cell receptor (beta chain) was captured by sequencing in a study of blood T cell repertoires in COVID-19. Study overall: The cDNA or gDNA used as material had been derived from T cells, B-cell-depleted T cells, or PBMCs.

Generated by immunoSEQ multiplex PCR, the TCRdb table keeps only in-frame clones and is missing some. This repertoire shows roughly 100,000 clones, over 70% found once; its top ten account for about 0.85%. The sample taken for sequencing was peripheral blood. This sequence originates from a human donor with acute or convalescent COVID-19. The donor label of this sample is uncertain.

The CDR3 region has the DNA TGTGCCAGCAGATCGACTGGGAACACTGAAGCTTTCTTT. This encodes CASRSTGNTEAFF. The chain combines TRBV6-4 with TRBJ1-1; no definite D call. There are 13 residues in the CDR3. The V end lost 6 bases, the J end lost 1 base, and 9 bases lay between the germline ends. Germline V lookup: CDR1 MRHNA, CDR2 SNTAGT.